The T cell receptor beta chain described here comes from a study of metastatic and nonmetastatic thyroid tumors. Regarding the study as a whole: In both blood and tumor samples, TCR beta diversity was reported significantly higher for malignant than benign nodules.

Patients were all untreated before their thyroid surgery. V was trimmed by 7 bases and J by 1 base, leaving 19 bases between them. This CDR3 has 16 amino acids. Germline loops: CDR1 MDHEN, CDR2 SYDVKM. Original processing methods: Differences in CDR3 between clinicopathological groups were drawn on to build a classifier intended to discriminate distant-metastatic papillary thyroid cancer patients. TCRdb re-called clones via MiXCR from the PCR reads. V and J calls and clone size were set by TCRdb, not the authors. The sample includes about 13,000 clones, approximately 30% seen only once; the top ten take about a fifth. By share, this clone counts as medium-sized. Its antigen is as yet unknown.

This TCR came from a female donor with papillary thyroid cancer or a benign thyroid nodule (not recorded which). Some clones in this sample may be carry-over from other donors' samples. What was sequenced was tumor tissue. The chain links TRBV28 to TRBJ1-2; no reliable D call. This CDR3 is CASIEGSLGFNYGYTF. In DNA, the CDR3 is TGTGCCAGCATCGAAGGGTCCTTGGGCTTTAACTATGGCTACACCTTC.